A selection of T cell receptor beta chains follows, all from one sample in a study of T cells in Graves' hyperthyroidism and ophthalmopathy. MiXCR, run by TCRdb on the multiplex PCR reads, gives a single entry per CDR3 protein. The sample holds roughly 560,000 distinct CDR3 sequences, around 15% seen once. The source material was blood. Every receptor here comes from a woman aged 40 to 49 with Graves' ophthalmopathy. CDR3s include the opening cysteine and the closing phenylalanine or tryptophan. The order of the fields is clone size, D gene, J gene, V gene, CDR3 protein, CDR3 DNA. The D gene is left open where the match is weak. Where a row states a size, it is once, few, many or the class of an expanded clone; other rows omit it.

clone size: many; D gene: .; J gene: TRBJ2-5; V gene: TRBV29-1; CDR3 protein: CSVEGAIETQYF; CDR3 DNA: TGCAGCGTTGAGGGTGCGATAGAGACCCAGTACTTC
clone size: many; D gene: .; J gene: TRBJ2-2; V gene: TRBV15; CDR3 protein: CATSKSPTLSSGELFF; CDR3 DNA: TGTGCCACCAGCAAATCCCCAACCTTGTCGTCCGGGGAGCTGTTTTTT
clone size: .; D gene: .; J gene: TRBJ1-5; V gene: TRBV29-1; CDR3 protein: CSVATDSNQPQHF; CDR3 DNA: TGCAGCGTCGCAACGGATAGCAATCAGCCCCAGCATTTT
clone size: many; D gene: .; J gene: TRBJ1-2; V gene: TRBV12-3/TRBV12-4; CDR3 protein: CASSSTGGQENGYTF; CDR3 DNA: TGTGCCAGCAGTAGTACAGGCGGCCAAGAAAATGGCTACACCTTC
clone size: few; D gene: TRBD1; J gene: TRBJ2-7; V gene: TRBV12-5; CDR3 protein: CASGLETGPGYEQYF; CDR3 DNA: TGTGCTAGTGGTTTGGAGACAGGGCCGGGCTACGAGCAGTACTTC
clone size: many; D gene: .; J gene: TRBJ1-2; V gene: TRBV28; CDR3 protein: CASRPPDITGGYGYTF; CDR3 DNA: TGTGCCAGCAGACCTCCGGACATCACCGGTGGCTATGGCTACACCTTC
clone size: few; D gene: TRBD1; J gene: TRBJ1-3; V gene: TRBV3-1; CDR3 protein: CASSQVGQGGNTIYF; CDR3 DNA: TGTGCCAGCAGCCAAGTGGGACAGGGGGGAAACACCATATATTTT
clone size: many; D gene: TRBD2; J gene: TRBJ2-7; V gene: TRBV7-6; CDR3 protein: CASSRLALPSYEQYF; CDR3 DNA: TGTGCCAGCAGCCGACTAGCGCTCCCCTCCTACGAGCAGTACTTC
clone size: few; D gene: .; J gene: TRBJ2-5; V gene: TRBV20-1; CDR3 protein: CSASRGFAEKETQYF; CDR3 DNA: TGCAGTGCCTCTCGGGGGTTTGCGGAAAAAGAGACCCAGTACTTC
clone size: many; D gene: .; J gene: TRBJ2-7; V gene: TRBV6-1; CDR3 protein: CASNFPRGGGTYEQYF; CDR3 DNA: TGTGCCAGCAACTTCCCGAGAGGGGGGGGAACCTACGAGCAGTACTTC
clone size: many; D gene: .; J gene: TRBJ1-5; V gene: TRBV2; CDR3 protein: CASSGGGGQGQPQHF; CDR3 DNA: TGTGCCAGCAGTGGGGGCGGGGGGCAAGGTCAGCCCCAGCATTTT
clone size: many; D gene: .; J gene: TRBJ2-6; V gene: TRBV27; CDR3 protein: CASRTHGGANVLTF; CDR3 DNA: TGTGCCAGCAGAACACATGGGGGGGCCAACGTCCTGACTTTC
clone size: many; D gene: .; J gene: TRBJ2-5; V gene: TRBV7-2; CDR3 protein: CASSYTGGETQYF; CDR3 DNA: TGTGCCAGCAGCTACACGGGCGGGGAGACCCAGTACTTC
clone size: few; D gene: TRBD1; J gene: TRBJ2-2; V gene: TRBV3-1; CDR3 protein: CASSHHRGTGELFF; CDR3 DNA: TGTGCCAGCAGCCACCACAGGGGAACCGGGGAGCTGTTTTTT
clone size: many; D gene: TRBD1; J gene: TRBJ2-5; V gene: TRBV12-3/TRBV12-4; CDR3 protein: CASSTTGRETQYF; CDR3 DNA: TGTGCCAGCAGCACGACAGGGAGAGAGACCCAGTACTTC
clone size: few; D gene: .; J gene: TRBJ2-7; V gene: TRBV7-9; CDR3 protein: CASSLTAGGPNEQYF; CDR3 DNA: TGTGCCAGCAGCTTAACTGCTGGGGGCCCCAACGAGCAGTACTTC
clone size: many; D gene: TRBD1; J gene: TRBJ2-5; V gene: TRBV20-1; CDR3 protein: CSAPRDRGETQYF; CDR3 DNA: TGCAGTGCTCCCCGGGACAGGGGTGAGACCCAGTACTTC
clone size: .; D gene: TRBD1; J gene: TRBJ2-7; V gene: TRBV14; CDR3 protein: CASSPQGAKYEQYF; CDR3 DNA: TGTGCCAGCAGCCCACAGGGGGCTAAATACGAGCAGTACTTC
clone size: .; D gene: .; J gene: TRBJ2-7; V gene: TRBV7-8; CDR3 protein: CASSSLGGAGPYEQYF; CDR3 DNA: TGTGCCAGCAGCTCACTGGGCGGGGCAGGGCCCTACGAGCAGTACTTC
clone size: .; D gene: TRBD2; J gene: TRBJ2-1; V gene: TRBV27; CDR3 protein: CASSSGTSSYNEQFF; CDR3 DNA: TGTGCCAGCAGTTCCGGGACTAGCAGTTACAATGAGCAGTTCTTC
clone size: many; D gene: .; J gene: TRBJ1-1; V gene: TRBV28; CDR3 protein: CASSLLNTEAFF; CDR3 DNA: TGTGCCAGCAGTTTGTTGAACACTGAAGCTTTCTTT
clone size: many; D gene: .; J gene: TRBJ2-1; V gene: TRBV11-3; CDR3 protein: CASSSSGTSYNEQFF; CDR3 DNA: TGTGCCAGCAGTTCCTCCGGGACCTCCTACAATGAGCAGTTCTTC
clone size: few; D gene: TRBD1; J gene: TRBJ2-5; V gene: TRBV29-1; CDR3 protein: CSVPFLGQGTIYQETQYF; CDR3 DNA: TGCAGCGTTCCATTTTTGGGACAGGGTACGATTTACCAAGAGACCCAGTACTTC
clone size: many; D gene: .; J gene: TRBJ2-1; V gene: TRBV7-2; CDR3 protein: CASSLAPHSGEQFF; CDR3 DNA: TGTGCCAGCAGCTTAGCACCCCACTCGGGTGAGCAGTTCTTC
clone size: .; D gene: TRBD2; J gene: TRBJ2-2; V gene: TRBV13; CDR3 protein: CASSLFWRTSGRSRAGELFF; CDR3 DNA: TGTGCCAGCAGCTTGTTCTGGAGGACTAGCGGGAGAAGTCGGGCCGGGGAGCTGTTTTTT
clone size: many; D gene: TRBD2; J gene: TRBJ2-5; V gene: TRBV6-5; CDR3 protein: CASSYRTKGGETQYF; CDR3 DNA: TGTGCCAGCAGTTACAGGACCAAGGGAGGGGAGACCCAGTACTTC
clone size: many; D gene: TRBD1; J gene: TRBJ1-2; V gene: TRBV20-1; CDR3 protein: CSATRQGGNYGYTF; CDR3 DNA: TGCAGTGCTACCCGACAGGGGGGGAACTATGGCTACACCTTC
clone size: .; D gene: TRBD2; J gene: TRBJ2-7; V gene: TRBV2; CDR3 protein: CASIGTSSFYEQYF; CDR3 DNA: TGTGCCAGCATCGGGACTAGCAGCTTCTACGAGCAGTACTTC
clone size: many; D gene: TRBD1; J gene: TRBJ2-7; V gene: TRBV12-3/TRBV12-4; CDR3 protein: CASQLRGLLGEQYF; CDR3 DNA: TGTGCCAGCCAACTCAGGGGGCTTTTGGGCGAGCAGTACTTC
clone size: many; D gene: .; J gene: TRBJ1-3; V gene: TRBV12-3/TRBV12-4; CDR3 protein: CASSLLSGNTIYF; CDR3 DNA: TGTGCCAGCAGTTTACTCTCTGGAAACACCATATATTTT
clone size: many; D gene: .; J gene: TRBJ1-1; V gene: TRBV2; CDR3 protein: CASRWTESNTEAFF; CDR3 DNA: TGTGCCAGCAGGTGGACAGAATCGAACACTGAAGCTTTCTTT
clone size: many; D gene: .; J gene: TRBJ2-7; V gene: TRBV29-1; CDR3 protein: CSVAPDRRIEQYF; CDR3 DNA: TGCAGCGTTGCTCCCGACAGGCGGATCGAGCAGTACTTC
clone size: few; D gene: .; J gene: TRBJ2-7; V gene: TRBV27; CDR3 protein: CAGSLSGAYEQYF; CDR3 DNA: TGTGCCGGCAGTTTATCCGGGGCCTACGAGCAGTACTTC
clone size: many; D gene: .; J gene: TRBJ1-1; V gene: TRBV6-2/TRBV6-3; CDR3 protein: CASARATEAFF; CDR3 DNA: TGTGCCAGCGCCCGGGCAACTGAAGCTTTCTTT
clone size: few; D gene: .; J gene: TRBJ1-2; V gene: TRBV18; CDR3 protein: CASSHWTGNYGYTF; CDR3 DNA: TGTGCCAGCTCACATTGGACGGGTAACTATGGCTACACCTTC
clone size: .; D gene: TRBD2; J gene: TRBJ2-3; V gene: TRBV19; CDR3 protein: CASSTSSGRASDTQYF; CDR3 DNA: TGTGCCAGTAGTACCTCTAGCGGGAGGGCCTCCGATACGCAGTATTTT
clone size: .; D gene: TRBD1; J gene: TRBJ1-6; V gene: TRBV7-6; CDR3 protein: CASSPHRGLNSPLHF; CDR3 DNA: TGTGCCAGCAGCCCCCACAGGGGGCTTAATTCACCCCTCCACTTT
clone size: .; D gene: .; J gene: TRBJ2-5; V gene: TRBV10-3; CDR3 protein: CATQLTGATETQYF; CDR3 DNA: TGTGCCACCCAACTGACTGGGGCCACGGAGACCCAGTACTTC
clone size: .; D gene: .; J gene: TRBJ1-2; V gene: TRBV3-1; CDR3 protein: CASSPLGRRTLGYTF; CDR3 DNA: TGTGCCAGCAGCCCCCTGGGGCGGAGGACCCTTGGCTACACCTTC
clone size: many; D gene: .; J gene: TRBJ1-2; V gene: TRBV2; CDR3 protein: CASSDRDNYGYTF; CDR3 DNA: TGTGCCAGCAGTGACAGGGACAACTATGGCTACACCTTC
clone size: .; D gene: TRBD1; J gene: TRBJ1-2; V gene: TRBV20-1; CDR3 protein: CSAWDRGSYGYTF; CDR3 DNA: TGCAGTGCTTGGGACAGGGGGAGCTATGGCTACACCTTC
clone size: many; D gene: TRBD2; J gene: TRBJ2-5; V gene: TRBV7-9; CDR3 protein: CASSLPGLAGAETQYF; CDR3 DNA: TGTGCCAGCAGCTTACCGGGACTAGCGGGAGCAGAGACCCAGTACTTC
clone size: few; D gene: .; J gene: TRBJ1-5; V gene: TRBV30; CDR3 protein: CAWSAMVSNQPQHF; CDR3 DNA: TGTGCCTGGAGCGCTATGGTCTCCAATCAGCCCCAGCATTTT
clone size: few; D gene: .; J gene: TRBJ1-2; V gene: TRBV7-2; CDR3 protein: CASSRTAPYGYTF; CDR3 DNA: TGTGCCAGCAGTCGGACAGCACCTTATGGCTACACCTTC
clone size: .; D gene: .; J gene: TRBJ2-5; V gene: TRBV7-2; CDR3 protein: CASHRPQETQYF; CDR3 DNA: TGTGCCAGCCATAGGCCACAAGAGACCCAGTACTTC
clone size: few; D gene: TRBD1; J gene: TRBJ2-7; V gene: TRBV30; CDR3 protein: CAWSEGATYGQYF; CDR3 DNA: TGTGCCTGGAGTGAGGGGGCGACCTACGGGCAGTACTTC
clone size: many; D gene: .; J gene: TRBJ2-7; V gene: TRBV28; CDR3 protein: CATLGQSSYEQYF; CDR3 DNA: TGTGCCACCCTGGGTCAAAGCTCCTACGAGCAGTACTTC
clone size: many; D gene: .; J gene: TRBJ2-7; V gene: TRBV27; CDR3 protein: CASSRSPNYEQYF; CDR3 DNA: TGTGCCAGCAGTCGGTCACCCAACTACGAGCAGTACTTC
clone size: many; D gene: .; J gene: TRBJ2-7; V gene: TRBV7-2; CDR3 protein: CASSLALGQLEQYF; CDR3 DNA: TGTGCCAGCAGCTTAGCGCTCGGGCAGTTAGAGCAGTACTTC
clone size: many; D gene: .; J gene: TRBJ2-2; V gene: TRBV5-1; CDR3 protein: CASSFGLNAGELFF; CDR3 DNA: TGCGCCAGCAGCTTCGGACTAAACGCCGGGGAGCTGTTTTTT
clone size: many; D gene: .; J gene: TRBJ1-1; V gene: TRBV28; CDR3 protein: CASRPPGVSAFF; CDR3 DNA: TGTGCCAGCAGACCACCGGGGGTTTCGGCTTTCTTT